This record covers a single T cell receptor beta chain. Its antigen is as yet unknown. One end of the junction varies from germline; a read error may be responsible. This entry belongs to a study of tumor and adjacent non-tumor tissue in lung cancer. This sample's RNA came from whole unsorted tissue. More than 3 cm separated this lung sample from the edge of the tumor. Study-wide findings and caveats: Shorter survival was associated with higher TCR diversity in tumors.

The library came from three nested PCR rounds adapted from ARM-PCR protocols. TCRdb fed the multiplex PCR reads into MiXCR, producing one record per CDR3 protein. The sample has some 80,000 distinct CDR3 sequences; approximately 82% are singletons. Germline V gene sequence: CDR1 MNHEY, CDR2 SVGEGT. CDR3 length: 14 residues. Sequencing used distant non-tumor lung tissue. V and J are TRBV6-2 or TRBV6-3 and TRBJ2-1; D not certain. The source is a man between 65 and 85 years old with non-small cell lung cancer. CDR3 protein: CASSRGESCNEQLF. In DNA form, the CDR3 reads TGTGCCAGCAGCAGAGGAGAGTCCTGCAATGAGCAGTTATTC.